These 17 T cell receptor beta chains originate from one sample sequenced in a study of blood T cell repertoires in COVID-19 (TCRdb year 2020). Libraries were prepared through the immunoSEQ multiplex PCR assay. TCRdb stores this immuneACCESS table with in-frame sequences only. Part of the clones is absent; in the studies checked, under half of the shortfall reflects unresolved V genes, and no reason is known for the rest. The sample table holds approximately 260,000 clones, of which approximately 84% were seen once. The ten largest clones add up to roughly 8.6% of the sample. The sequenced sample consisted of peripheral blood. Receptor source: a human donor in a cohort sampled during active COVID-19.

The chain has TRBV19 and TRBJ2-5; 7 positions agree with TRBD2. Germline V CDR1 and CDR2: LNHDA, SQIVND (reference sequence). There are 16 residues in the CDR3. Losses at the gene ends were 3 bases for V and 2 bases for J; bases not matched to a gene: 9. The CDR3 coding sequence is TGTGCCAGTAGTATGGGATTAGCGGGTAGTCAAGAGACCCAGTACTTC. This encodes CASSMGLAGSQETQYF.

About this clone itself: This specimen includes other DNA sequences encoding the same CDR3. The V call is TRBV5-1, the J call TRBJ1-2; 7 nucleotides line up with TRBD1. Germline CDR1 is SGHRS and CDR2 is YFSETQ. The CDR3 spans 12 residues. V shed 0 bases and J 8 bases; nucleotides not matched to a gene: 1. The CDR3 bases are TGCGCCAGCAGCTTGGAGGGGGCCGGCTACACCTTC. Encoded protein: CASSLEGAGYTF.

This clone is a singleton in its sample. The chain recombines TRBV27 with TRBJ2-3; D possibly corresponds to TRBD1 (5 bases). CDR1 and CDR2 (germline): MNHEY, SMNVEV (reference sequence). V shed 2 bases and J shed 11 bases, with 17 bases lying between them. The CDR3 spans 14 residues. CDR3 amino acids: CASSLVVGMGRQYF. The CDR3 nucleotides read TGTGCCAGCAGTTTAGTAGTGGGAATGGGGCGGCAGTATTTT.

V is TRBV6-1 and J is TRBJ2-5; 8 bases are a match to TRBD1. V was clipped by 0 bases and J by 1 base; unmatched bases: 7. Germline V lookup: CDR1 MNHNS, CDR2 SASEGT. CDR3 length: 17 amino acids. The CDR3 sequence: CASSEARTGSVQETQYF. In DNA form, the CDR3 reads TGTGCCAGCAGTGAAGCCAGGACAGGGTCAGTCCAAGAGACCCAGTACTTC.

The V call is TRBV25-1, the J call TRBJ1-2; TRBD1 matches 7 bases. The CDR3 consists of 13 residues. Germline CDR1 and CDR2: MGHDK and SYGVNS. The ends lost 3 bases at V and 2 bases at J; junction bases unmatched: 0. For the CDR3, the DNA is TGTGCCAGCAGTGAGACAGGGAACTATGGCTACACCTTC. Its protein is CASSETGNYGYTF.

The genes are TRBV12-5 and TRBJ2-1; D possibly corresponds to TRBD1 (6 bases). This CDR3 is 18 amino acids long. Trimming took 0 bases from V and 2 from J, leaving 17 bases between them. In germline, CDR1 is LGHNT, CDR2 FRNRAP. The CDR3 loop reads CASGLVLGQMSTYNEQFF. CDR3 coding DNA: TGTGCTAGTGGTTTGGTATTAGGACAGATGTCTACCTACAATGAGCAGTTCTTC.

The chain uses TRBV9 and TRBJ2-1, with 9 bases identical to TRBD2. The CDR3 sequence is 16 residues long. CDR1 and CDR2 (germline): SGDLS, YYNGEE. J gave up 6 bases and V 0 bases, and 7 bases lay outside the gene matches. CDR3 amino acids: CASSVGLAVGLNEQFF. The CDR3 region has the DNA TGTGCCAGCAGCGTAGGACTAGCGGTGGGTCTCAATGAGCAGTTCTTC.

The CDR3 loop is CASSQNSPRDGYTF. The DNA for the CDR3 is TGCGCCAGCAGCCAGAACTCTCCCAGGGATGGCTACACCTTC. This chain links TRBV5-1 with TRBJ1-2; possibly TRBD1 for D (5 bases). V lost 4 bases to trimming and J lost 6 bases, with 16 bases between them. This CDR3 region has 14 residues. CDR1 is SGHRS and CDR2 is YFSETQ in the germline V gene.

The genes are TRBV2 and TRBJ2-7; no clear D. This CDR3 contains 10 residues. Germline values: CDR1 SNHLY, CDR2 FYNNEI. Trimming pared 6 bases from V and 6 bases from J, leaving 6 bases between. The CDR3 DNA sequence: TGTGCCAGCAGCCGTCTCGAGCAGTACTTC. Its protein is CASSRLEQYF.

The rearrangement joins TRBV27 to TRBJ1-5; no definite D call. The CDR3 extends over 14 amino acids. V was pared by 3 bases and J by 4 bases, with 10 bases between. Germline lookup yields CDR1 MNHEY and CDR2 SMNVEV (reference sequence). The CDR3 nucleotides read TGTGCCAGCAGTTTGTCCCCCGCGAATCAGCCCCAGCATTTT. Encoded protein: CASSLSPANQPQHF.

V and J are TRBV2 and TRBJ1-1, with 9 bases fitting TRBD1. The germline gives CDR1 SNHLY, CDR2 FYNNEI. The CDR3 consists of 15 residues. With 5 bases clipped from V and 6 bases from J, the junction kept 10 bases outside the gene matches. The CDR3 here is CASSRITGGTAEAFF. The CDR3 nucleotides read TGTGCCAGCAGTCGAATAACAGGGGGCACGGCTGAAGCTTTCTTT.

This sequence joins TRBV2 and TRBJ2-3; the D is unclear. The V end lost 8 bases, the J end lost 0 bases, and 3 bases lay between the germline ends. Germline assignment: CDR1 SNHLY and CDR2 FYNNEI. The CDR3 loop spans 11 amino acids. The CDR3 DNA reads TGTGCCAGCTCTAGCACAGATACGCAGTATTTT. It translates to CASSSTDTQYF.

The CDR3 reads CASSTGQDNYEQYF. In DNA, the CDR3 is TGTGCCAGCTCAACGGGACAGGACAACTACGAGCAGTACTTC. The chain employs TRBV18 and TRBJ2-7; the match to TRBD1 covers 8 bases. This CDR3 contains 14 residues. The germline CDR1 and CDR2 sequences are KGHSH and LQKENI. V lost 5 bases to trimming and J lost 3 bases; unmatched junction nucleotides: 6.

This clone has only a few counts. This chain connects TRBV7-6 to TRBJ2-2; 9 nucleotides align to TRBD1. Germline CDR1 reads SGHVS; CDR2 reads FNYEAQ. The CDR3 runs 15 residues. Unmatched junction bases numbered 3, after V lost 5 bases and J lost 2 bases. CDR3 bases: TGTGCCAGCAGCCGGGACAGGGATAACACCGGGGAGCTGTTTTTT. Protein: CASSRDRDNTGELFF.

The chain recombines TRBV27 with TRBJ1-1; D not resolved. The CDR3 covers 14 residues. Germline assignment: CDR1 MNHEY and CDR2 SMNVEV (reference sequence). The ends were cut back, 2 bases at V and 6 bases at J, with 13 bases in the middle. Written as DNA, the CDR3 is TGTGCCAGCAGTTTAGGATGGGGAGCTGCTGAAGCTTTCTTT. This gives the protein CASSLGWGAAEAFF.

The genes are TRBV7-8 and TRBJ2-7; D is possibly TRBD1 (6 bases). The length of the CDR3 is 15 residues. V was pared by 5 bases and J by 0 bases, with 14 bases between. Germline CDR1 SGHVS, CDR2 FQNEAQ. CDR3 region: CASSANQGPSYEQYF. The CDR3 DNA reads as TGTGCCAGCAGCGCCAATCAGGGGCCCTCCTACGAGCAGTACTTC. Full variable domain (missing parts from reference TRBV7-8 and TRBJ2-7): GAGVSQSPRYKVAKRGQDVALRCDPISGHVSLFWYQQALGQGPEFLTYFQNEAQLDKSGLPSDRFFAERPEGSVSTLKIQRTQQEDSAVYLCASSANQGPSYEQYFGPGTRLTVT.

V is TRBV9 and J is TRBJ2-7; D perhaps matches TRBD1 (7 bases). The CDR3 length is 14 residues. Trimming removed 0 bases from V and 5 bases from J, with 12 bases in between. Germline lookup yields CDR1 SGDLS and CDR2 YYNGEE. The CDR3 DNA follows: TGTGCCAGCAGCGTAGGGTTCAGGGGGGACGAGCAGTACTTC. Amino acids: CASSVGFRGDEQYF.